These T cell receptor beta chains were read from a single sample in a study of technical replicates of blood from a handful of donors. Sequenced by immunoSEQ multiplex PCR; TCRdb stores in-frame clones only, minus some. The repertoire holds about 84,000 clones, with around 97% as singletons. Sequencing input: T cells isolated from PBMCs. Every receptor here comes from a human donor in good health. Both conserved end residues are part of each CDR3. A D gene is named only where the DNA matches it firmly. Clone size is given for some rows only: seen once, a few or many times, or a class if the clone is expanded.

-	TRBV5-1	TRBJ2-7	-	15	TGCGCCAGCAGCTTGGCTCTAGCCGGGGATGGCGAGCAGTACTTC	CASSLALAGDGEQYF
-	TRBV4-2	TRBJ2-1	-	17	TGTGCCAGCAGCCACACAAAAGCGGGGCAGGGGGCCAATGAGCAGTTCTTC	CASSHTKAGQGANEQFF
-	TRBV11-1	TRBJ2-1	TRBD2	14	TGTGCCAGCAGGTATACCGGGGGGGCAAATGAGCAGTTCTTC	CASRYTGGANEQFF
-	TRBV2	TRBJ2-2	TRBD2	14	TGTGCCAGCAGAGACCTGGGGACTAGCGGGGAGCTGTTTTTT	CASRDLGTSGELFF
-	TRBV27	TRBJ2-7	-	14	TGTGCCAGCAGTTTGAGCGGAGAGGTGGGCAAGCAGTACTTC	CASSLSGEVGKQYF
-	TRBV29-1	TRBJ1-5	-	14	TGCAGCGTTGTTGTTAGTAGTGGCAATCAGCCCCAGCATTTT	CSVVVSSGNQPQHF
-	TRBV11-3	TRBJ1-6	-	15	TGTGCCAGCAGCCCGCGGACAGCCCATAATTCACCCCTCCACTTT	CASSPRTAHNSPLHF
-	TRBV2	TRBJ2-5	TRBD1	12	TGTGCCAGCATACAGGGGGTCGGGACCCAGTACTTC	CASIQGVGTQYF
once	TRBV12-5	TRBJ1-1	TRBD1	15	TGTGCTAGTGGTTCCCTGACAGGGGCGCACACTGAAGCTTTCTTT	CASGSLTGAHTEAFF
-	TRBV29-1	TRBJ2-7	-	12	TGCAGCGTTGACCCAGGGGACTACGAGCAGTACTTC	CSVDPGDYEQYF
-	TRBV5-1	TRBJ1-1	-	12	TGCGCCAGCAGCTTGGACGCTAGAGAAGCTTTCTTT	CASSLDAREAFF
-	TRBV6-5	TRBJ1-2	-	13	TGTGCCAGCAGGAGGGGGGGGGTGAATGGCTACACCTTC	CASRRGGVNGYTF
-	TRBV6-1	TRBJ1-2	-	13	TGTGCCAGCACAGTGGAGGCGGACTATGGCTACACCTTC	CASTVEADYGYTF
-	TRBV28	TRBJ2-5	TRBD1	16	TGTGCCAGCAGTCTCCCAACCGGGACAGGGGAAGAGACCCAGTACTTC	CASSLPTGTGEETQYF
-	TRBV6-1	TRBJ2-7	TRBD2	17	TGTGCCAGCAGTGTAGGGACTAGCGGGGGTTTAGTCTACGAGCAGTACTTC	CASSVGTSGGLVYEQYF
-	TRBV28	TRBJ1-4	-	15	TGTGCCAGCAGCCCCTCGGGGAAGGCTAATGAAAAACTGTTTTTT	CASSPSGKANEKLFF
-	TRBV7-8	TRBJ1-1	-	14	TGTGCCAGCAGCCCAACGACGGGGAACACTGAAGCTTTCTTT	CASSPTTGNTEAFF
-	TRBV14	TRBJ1-3	-	12	TGTGCCAGCAGCCAAGCTAGATACACCATATATTTT	CASSQARYTIYF
once	TRBV7-6	TRBJ2-4	TRBD1	13	TGTGCCAGCAGCTTTGGACAGGGGAACATTCAGTACTTC	CASSFGQGNIQYF
-	TRBV5-5	TRBJ2-3	-	14	TGTGCCAGCAGCTTGGTATTAGCTGCAGATACGCAGTATTTT	CASSLVLAADTQYF
-	TRBV27	TRBJ2-5	-	15	TGTGCCACCGGTCCACTGGGCCCAAAAGGAGAGACCCAGTACTTC	CATGPLGPKGETQYF
-	TRBV9	TRBJ2-4	-	15	TGTGCCAGCAGTAGGGGATTTGTGGCCAAAAACATTCAGTACTTC	CASSRGFVAKNIQYF
-	TRBV15	TRBJ1-2	-	16	TGTGCCACCAGCAGAGATCTAAGTGATTCGTTCTATGGCTACACCTTC	CATSRDLSDSFYGYTF
-	TRBV27	TRBJ2-7	TRBD2	17	TGTGCCAGCAGTTCTCACCTCGGACTAGCGGGAGTAGGGGAGCAGTACTTC	CASSSHLGLAGVGEQYF
-	TRBV30	TRBJ2-7	TRBD1	12	TGTGCCTGGAACTCGGGACAGGGGATCGAGTACTTC	CAWNSGQGIEYF
-	TRBV19	TRBJ2-7	-	14	TGTGCCAGTAGTACATGGGACATCTCCTACGAGCAGTACTTC	CASSTWDISYEQYF
-	TRBV11-2	TRBJ2-7	-	16	TGTGCCAGCAGCTTATCTCCAGGGATGATGTCCTACGAGCAGTACTTC	CASSLSPGMMSYEQYF
-	TRBV9	TRBJ1-1	-	12	TGTGCCAGCAGCGTATTTACAGGTGAAGCTTTCTTT	CASSVFTGEAFF
-	TRBV2	TRBJ1-6	-	16	TGTGCCAGCAGTGAATTCCTCGGCAGGGGAGGGTCACCCCTCCACTTT	CASSEFLGRGGSPLHF
-	TRBV6-1	TRBJ1-2	-	15	TGTGCCAGCGGTGGGCAGGGGAAGGTGGTCGATGGCTACACCTTC	CASGGQGKVVDGYTF
-	TRBV29-1	TRBJ2-7	TRBD2	14	TGCAGCGTTGGTGAGCGGGGGGTTTTGGTCGAGCAGTACTTC	CSVGERGVLVEQYF
-	TRBV9	TRBJ2-7	-	16	TGTGCCAGCAGCGTAGGGCTCACAGGGCGCAACTACGAGCAGTACTTC	CASSVGLTGRNYEQYF
-	TRBV6-6	TRBJ2-7	-	16	TGTGCCAGCAGTTCCCTTCCCGGGGGGCCAGCCTACGAGCAGTACTTC	CASSSLPGGPAYEQYF
-	TRBV2	TRBJ2-5	-	14	TGTGCCAGCAGCGTAGACAGTTTCCAAGAGACCCAGTACTTC	CASSVDSFQETQYF
-	TRBV5-1	TRBJ2-3	-	15	TGCGCCAGCAGCTTCCTTGGCCCTTACACAGATACGCAGTATTTT	CASSFLGPYTDTQYF
-	TRBV5-4	TRBJ1-2	-	12	TGTGCCAGCAGCTTGTGGACAGCAGGCTACACCTTC	CASSLWTAGYTF
-	TRBV18	TRBJ2-1	TRBD2	16	TGTGCCAGCTCACCCCCCGGGACTAGCCCCTACAATGAGCAGTTCTTC	CASSPPGTSPYNEQFF
-	TRBV19	TRBJ2-7	TRBD2	14	TGTGCCAGTAGTGTAGCGGGAGGGCCCTACGAGCAGTACTTC	CASSVAGGPYEQYF
-	TRBV5-1	TRBJ2-3	-	14	TGCGCCAGCTGGTACGGGAGTGGGACGGATACGCAGTATTTT	CASWYGSGTDTQYF
-	TRBV28	TRBJ2-1	-	14	TGTGCCAGCAGTTCCGGGACATTTTACAATGAGCAGTTCTTC	CASSSGTFYNEQFF
-	TRBV19	TRBJ1-5	-	15	TGTGCCAGTAGTACCGGCACCCCGGGAAGTCAGCCCCAGCATTTT	CASSTGTPGSQPQHF
-	TRBV28	TRBJ2-7	TRBD2	14	TGTGCCAGCAGTTTAAGGGACTGGCGCGGGGGGCAGTACTTC	CASSLRDWRGGQYF